The TCR beta chain under discussion was sequenced for a study of cytomegalovirus exposure and HLA in healthy donors. At the level of the study: In an earlier analysis, around 100 million unique TCR beta sequences were found from 150 million to 200 million T cells.

Study conclusions and caveats: When a later analysis compared HLA-associated TCR beta chains with equally common others, the HLA-associated chains turned out to be more clonally expanded and to have lower generation probabilities. According to an earlier analysis, most TCR beta V segments yielded productive rearrangements about 90% or about 30% of the time.

The donors comprised healthy bone marrow donors. Remarks on this clone: Its matching antigen is unknown.

The V gene's germline CDR1 is SGHTS and CDR2 YDEGEE. Trimming left V 4 bases short and J 6 bases short, with 11 bases between. The CDR3 sequence is 12 residues long. Vbeta (60) and Jbeta (13) primers were used in the PCR. Libraries were prepared by immunoSEQ multiplex PCR; TCRdb keeps only in-frame clonotypes and omits some of them. This table holds some 160,000 clones, around 77% found once. The rearrangement joins TRBV5-8 to TRBJ2-7; D possibly corresponds to TRBD2 (5 bases). Sequences were obtained from PBMCs. This sequence originates from a man in his sixties in good health and CMV-seronegative. The CDR3 sequence: CASSPGRREQYF. The CDR3, as DNA: TGTGCCAGCAGCCCGGGGAGACGCGAGCAGTACTTC.